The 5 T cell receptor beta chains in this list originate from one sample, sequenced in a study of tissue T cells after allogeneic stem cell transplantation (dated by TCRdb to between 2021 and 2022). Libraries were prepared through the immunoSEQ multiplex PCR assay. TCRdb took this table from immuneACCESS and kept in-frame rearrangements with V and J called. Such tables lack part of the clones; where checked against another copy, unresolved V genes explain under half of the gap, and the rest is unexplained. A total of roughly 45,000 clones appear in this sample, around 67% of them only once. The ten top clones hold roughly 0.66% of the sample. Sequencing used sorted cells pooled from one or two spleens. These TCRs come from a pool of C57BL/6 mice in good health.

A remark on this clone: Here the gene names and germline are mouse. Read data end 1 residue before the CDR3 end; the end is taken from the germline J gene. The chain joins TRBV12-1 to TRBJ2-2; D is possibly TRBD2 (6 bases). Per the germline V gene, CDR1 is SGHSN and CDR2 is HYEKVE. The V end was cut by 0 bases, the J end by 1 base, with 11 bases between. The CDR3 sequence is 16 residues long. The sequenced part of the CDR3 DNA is TGTGCCAGCTCTCTCGACCTGGGGCAAAACACCGGGCAGCTCTAC. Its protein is CASSLDLGQNTGQLY. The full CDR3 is CASSLDLGQNTGQLYF.

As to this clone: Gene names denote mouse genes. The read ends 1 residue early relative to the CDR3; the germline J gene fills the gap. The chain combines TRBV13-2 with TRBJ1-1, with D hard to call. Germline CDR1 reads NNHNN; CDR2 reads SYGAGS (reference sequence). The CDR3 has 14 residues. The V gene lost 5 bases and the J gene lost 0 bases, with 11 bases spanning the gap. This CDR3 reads CASGGNNANTEVFF. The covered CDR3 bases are TGTGCCAGCGGAGGGAACAATGCAAACACAGAAGTCTTC.

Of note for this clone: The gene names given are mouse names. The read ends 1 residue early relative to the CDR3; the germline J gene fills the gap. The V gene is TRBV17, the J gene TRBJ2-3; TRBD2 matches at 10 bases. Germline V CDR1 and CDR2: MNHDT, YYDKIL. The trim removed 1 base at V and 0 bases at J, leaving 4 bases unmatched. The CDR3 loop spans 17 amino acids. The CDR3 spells CASSRAGTGASAETLYF. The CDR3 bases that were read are TGTGCTAGCAGTAGAGCGGGGACTGGGGCTAGTGCAGAAACGCTGTAT.

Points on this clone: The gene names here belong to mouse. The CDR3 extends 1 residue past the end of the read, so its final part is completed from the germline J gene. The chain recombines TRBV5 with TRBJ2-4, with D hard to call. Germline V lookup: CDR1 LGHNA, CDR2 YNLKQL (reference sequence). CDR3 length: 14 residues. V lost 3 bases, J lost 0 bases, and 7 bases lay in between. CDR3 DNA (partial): TGTGCCAGCAGCCAGAGGGCTAGTCAAAACACCTTGTAC. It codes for CASSQRASQNTLY. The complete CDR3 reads CASSQRASQNTLYF.

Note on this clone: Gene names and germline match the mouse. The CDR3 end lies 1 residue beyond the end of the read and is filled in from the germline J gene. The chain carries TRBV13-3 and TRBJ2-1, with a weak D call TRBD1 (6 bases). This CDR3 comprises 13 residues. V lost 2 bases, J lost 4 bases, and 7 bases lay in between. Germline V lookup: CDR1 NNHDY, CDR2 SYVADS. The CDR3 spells CASSEGQYAEQFF. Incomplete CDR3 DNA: TGTGCCAGCAGTGAGGGACAATATGCTGAGCAGTTC.